A selection of T cell receptor beta chains follows, all from one sample in a study of T cells in Graves' hyperthyroidism and ophthalmopathy. TCRdb passed the multiplex PCR reads through MiXCR, listing each CDR3 protein once. The sample holds about 360,000 distinct CDR3 sequences, less than 15% seen once. The sequenced material came from blood. Receptors were obtained from a woman under 30 with Graves' hyperthyroidism. CDR3s include the opening cysteine and the closing phenylalanine or tryptophan. A D gene is named only where the DNA matches it firmly. Clone sizes are given selectively: once, few, many, or a class where the clone is expanded.

>-|-|TRBV29-1|TRBJ1-1|12
CSVATGGTEAFF
TGCAGCGTTGCGACTGGCGGCACTGAAGCTTTCTTT
>once|-|TRBV11-2|TRBJ2-7|13
CASSLGEAYEQYF
TGTGCCAGCAGCTTGGGGGAGGCCTACGAGCAGTACTTC
>-|-|TRBV6-1|TRBJ2-7|14
CATRDSGSSYEQYF
TGTGCCACCCGAGACAGCGGCTCATCCTACGAGCAGTACTTC
>many|-|TRBV7-2|TRBJ2-4|16
CASSLTGHTAKNIQYF
TGTGCCAGCAGCTTAACGGGACACACAGCCAAAAACATTCAGTACTTC
>many|-|TRBV7-9|TRBJ2-3|13
CASSARITDTQYF
TGTGCCAGCAGCGCCCGTATCACAGATACGCAGTATTTT
>many|TRBD2|TRBV28|TRBJ2-3|15
CASTLAGASTDTQYF
TGTGCCAGCACCCTAGCGGGGGCGAGCACAGATACGCAGTATTTT
>many|-|TRBV7-8|TRBJ2-2|15
CASRPAGASTGELFF
TGTGCCAGCAGGCCCGCGGGGGCCTCCACCGGGGAGCTGTTTTTT
>many|TRBD1|TRBV9|TRBJ1-6|15
CASSPRDSLNSPLHF
TGTGCCAGCAGCCCCCGGGACAGCCTAAATTCACCCCTCCACTTT
>many|TRBD1|TRBV10-3|TRBJ1-1|14
CAISEPDRGTEAFF
TGTGCCATCAGTGAGCCTGACAGGGGGACTGAAGCTTTCTTT
>few|-|TRBV20-1|TRBJ1-6|16
CSARIGGLSYNSPLHF
TGCAGTGCTAGAATTGGGGGGCTTTCCTATAATTCACCCCTCCACTTT
>-|TRBD1|TRBV2|TRBJ1-2|13
CASRTGQGDGYTF
TGTGCCAGCAGGACAGGACAGGGGGATGGCTACACCTTC
>few|-|TRBV10-3|TRBJ1-2|15
CAIPASIGGSYGYTF
TGTGCCATCCCGGCTTCTATCGGGGGTTCGTATGGCTACACCTTC
>many|-|TRBV6-2/TRBV6-3|TRBJ1-5|14
CASSYGGPNQPQHF
TGTGCCAGCAGTTACGGGGGGCCCAATCAGCCCCAGCATTTT
>many|TRBD2|TRBV6-2/TRBV6-3|TRBJ2-7|17
CASSYPPTSGNRYEQYF
TGTGCCAGCAGTTACCCCCCGACTAGCGGGAACCGCTACGAGCAGTACTTC
>many|-|TRBV7-8|TRBJ1-2|12
CASSIPTGIWTF
TGTGCCAGCAGCATTCCTACAGGGATCTGGACCTTC
>-|TRBD2|TRBV20-1|TRBJ2-7|14
CSARDRLAGHEQYF
TGCAGTGCTAGAGATCGACTAGCGGGACACGAGCAGTACTTC
>many|-|TRBV7-8|TRBJ2-3|14
CASSLFWRTDTQYF
TGTGCCAGCAGCTTATTTTGGCGCACAGATACGCAGTATTTT
>once|-|TRBV19|TRBJ1-1|13
CASSIDSRIEAFF
TGTGCCAGTAGTATAGATTCGCGGATTGAAGCTTTCTTT